The 17 T cell receptor beta chains below all came from one sample that was sequenced in a study of cytomegalovirus exposure and HLA in healthy donors. PCR was performed using 60 Vbeta and 13 Jbeta primers. Libraries were prepared by immunoSEQ multiplex PCR; TCRdb keeps only in-frame clonotypes and omits some of them. The sample yields about 160,000 clones, around 85% seen once. The sample comprised PBMCs. The receptor source for this set is a woman in her twenties or thirties in good health and CMV-seronegative.

This clone has a single count. J is TRBJ1-1 and V is TRBV19, with D possibly matching TRBD1 (6 bases). The germline CDR1 and CDR2 sequences are LNHDA and SQIVND (reference sequence). The V end lost 5 bases, the J end lost 7 bases, and 11 bases lay between the germline ends. There are 12 residues in the CDR3. CDR3: CASSDRLGEAFF. The CDR3 region has the DNA TGTGCCAGTAGTGACAGGTTAGGTGAAGCTTTCTTT.

This clone was found once. V gene TRBV28 combines with J gene TRBJ1-1; 7 nucleotides agree with TRBD1. Germline V gene data show CDR1 as MDHEN and CDR2 as SYDVKM. J was trimmed by 4 bases and V by 5 bases; bases with no gene match: 10. The CDR3 contains 15 residues. CDR3 in amino acids: CASSPGDSHSTEAFF. CDR3 in DNA: TGTGCCAGCAGTCCGGGGGACAGTCATAGCACTGAAGCTTTCTTT.

The chain combines TRBV5-1 with TRBJ1-3, with D tentatively TRBD1 (6 bases). V lost 4 bases to trimming and J lost 1 base, with 12 bases between them. The CDR3 has 15 amino acids. The germline V gene encodes CDR1 SGHRS and CDR2 YFSETQ. The CDR3 DNA reads as TGCGCCAGCAGCCCAGGGGTTGGGTCTGGAAACACCATATATTTT. This translates into CASSPGVGSGNTIYF.

CDR3 region: CASSLTWDSSYEQYF. The CDR3 DNA reads TGTGCCAGCAGTCTCACCTGGGACAGCTCCTACGAGCAGTACTTC. The chain combines TRBV27 with TRBJ2-7; 7 nucleotides line up with TRBD1. This CDR3 is 15 amino acids long. J lost 0 bases, V lost 5 bases, and 7 bases had no gene match. Per germline, CDR1 MNHEY and CDR2 SMNVEV (reference sequence).

The chain carries TRBV30 and TRBJ2-3; D is possibly TRBD1 (6 bases). CDR3 length: 14 amino acids. CDR1 is GTSNPN and CDR2 is SVGIG in the germline V gene (reference sequence). V lost 2 bases to trimming and J lost 3 bases, with 12 bases between them. Here the CDR3 DNA reads TGTGCCTGGAGTACAGGGTTAGGGACAGATACGCAGTATTTT. Its translation is CAWSTGLGTDTQYF.

The chain joins TRBV6-5 to TRBJ1-3; 9 bases match TRBD1. V lost 5 bases and J lost 3; bases outside the gene matches: 2. Germline lookup yields CDR1 MNHEY and CDR2 SVGAGI. The CDR3 sequence is 14 residues long. CDR3 amino acids: CASSLTGGGNTIYF. CDR3 sequence (DNA): TGTGCCAGCAGTCTGACAGGGGGTGGAAACACCATATATTTT.

The J gene is TRBJ2-7, the V gene TRBV12-5, with TRBD2 matching over 13 bases. This CDR3 spans 18 amino acids. V lost 6 bases to trimming and J lost 6 bases; unmatched junction nucleotides: 17. The germline CDR1 and CDR2 sequences are LGHNT and FRNRAP. The CDR3 DNA follows: TGTGCTAGTGGCTCAGACCGACTAGCGGGGGGCCCTCCCTCCGAGCAGTACTTC. Translating it yields CASGSDRLAGGPPSEQYF.

This chain joins TRBV28 and TRBJ1-2, with 7 bases aligning to TRBD1. CDR3 length: 12 residues. With V trimmed by 7 bases and J by 8 bases, 7 bases remained unmatched. Germline lookup yields CDR1 MDHEN and CDR2 SYDVKM. CDR3 protein: CASTQGREGYTF. CDR3 DNA sequence: TGTGCCAGCACACAGGGGCGTGAAGGCTACACCTTC.

The chain combines TRBV6-1 with TRBJ2-1; TRBD1 matches 10 bases. CDR1 is MNHNS and CDR2 is SASEGT in the germline V gene. CDR3 length: 17 residues. The trim removed 4 bases at V and 4 bases at J, leaving 10 bases unmatched. CDR3 residues: CASSGVTGTGAYNEQFF. In nucleotides, the CDR3 is TGTGCCAGCAGTGGGGTTACCGGGACAGGGGCTTACAATGAGCAGTTCTTC.

This clone was detected only a few times. V and J are TRBV5-4 and TRBJ1-4; D might be TRBD1 (6 bases). CDR3 length equals 15 residues. Trimming removed 4 bases at V and 8 bases at J, with 18 bases between. In germline, CDR1 is SGHNT, CDR2 YYREEE (reference sequence). The CDR3 sequence: CASSPGPRGGEKLFF. CDR3 nucleotides: TGTGCCAGCAGCCCGGGACCGAGGGGGGGGGAAAAACTGTTTTTT.

The genes are TRBV5-8 and TRBJ2-7; 10 positions agree with TRBD1. The CDR3 spans 15 residues. Germline V gene data show CDR1 as SGHTS and CDR2 as YDEGEE. With 4 bases clipped from V and 4 bases from J, the junction kept 8 bases outside the gene matches. The CDR3 nucleotides read TGTGCCAGCAGCCTTGGACAGGGGGGCGAATACGAGCAGTACTTC. This codes for CASSLGQGGEYEQYF.

The chain is built from TRBV28 and TRBJ2-5, with TRBD1 identical over 8 bases. The better agreement between TRBJ2-7 and the DNA end casts doubt on the J call. Germline V gene lookup returns CDR1 MDHEN and CDR2 SYDVKM. The CDR3 is made up of 13 amino acids. CDR3: CASVRGQRGEQYF. The CDR3 DNA reads TGTGCCAGCGTCAGGGGGCAACGCGGCGAGCAGTACTTC.

The chain links TRBV29-1 to TRBJ2-2; possible D gene TRBD2, 7 bases. V was clipped by 7 bases and J by 3 bases, with 18 bases between them. The V gene's germline CDR1 is SQVTM and CDR2 ANQGSEA. CDR3 length equals 15 residues. The CDR3 sequence is CSAGGGDSYTGELFF. CDR3 sequence (DNA): TGCAGCGCCGGAGGGGGGGACTCCTACACCGGGGAGCTGTTTTTT.

The chain employs TRBV11-1 and TRBJ1-4, with D perhaps TRBD1 (5 bases). This CDR3 contains 16 residues. Trimming removed 1 base at V and 3 bases at J, with 12 bases between. Germline V lookup: CDR1 SGHAT, CDR2 FQDESV (reference sequence). CDR3 in DNA: TGTGCCAGCAGCTTAGTTGTCCAGGGTCCTAATGAAAAACTGTTTTTT. Amino acids: CASSLVVQGPNEKLFF. The full variable domain, completed using reference TRBV11-1 and TRBJ1-4, is EAEVAQSPRYKITEKSQAVAFWCDPISGHATLYWYRQILGQGPELLVQFQDESVVDDSQLPKDRFSAERLKGVDSTLKIQPAELGDSAMYLCASSLVVQGPNEKLFFGSGTQLSVL.

This chain uses TRBV6-1 with TRBJ2-7; 7 nucleotides match TRBD2. Germline-derived CDR1 and CDR2 are MNHNS and SASEGT. The CDR3 loop spans 11 amino acids. Losses at the gene ends were 5 bases for V and 9 bases for J; bases not matched to a gene: 4. The CDR3 reads CASSPGGGQYF. CDR3 nucleotide sequence: TGTGCCAGCAGTCCGGGGGGAGGGCAGTACTTC.

The DNA for the CDR3 is TGTGCCAGCAGCGTAGGCTCCCGCGGTGGCTACACCTTC. This codes for CASSVGSRGGYTF. The V gene is TRBV9, the J gene TRBJ1-2, with D unresolved. The CDR3 runs 13 residues. Germline-derived CDR1 and CDR2 are SGDLS and YYNGEE. V lost 0 bases and J lost 7, with 10 bases in between.

This rearrangement joins TRBV6-5 to TRBJ2-7; perhaps TRBD1 as D (5 bases). This CDR3 contains 12 residues. Per the germline V gene, CDR1 is MNHEY and CDR2 is SVGAGI. V lost 2 bases and J 5 bases, leaving 7 bases between the germline ends. In DNA form, the CDR3 reads TGTGCCAGCAGTTACAAAGGGGACGAGCAGTACTTC. Amino acid sequence: CASSYKGDEQYF.